The clone carrying this T cell receptor beta chain was picked up many times. Antigen: not known. The data stem from a study of T cell repertoires in cytomegalovirus infection. For the study at large: Carrying CMV and the relevant HLA type showed in public TCR beta signatures. Study results and caveats: The ex vivo response was dominated by HLA-C-restricted CMV-specific TCR beta clonotypes. Cumulated frequencies of public TCR beta families served to identify carriers of CMV plus the relevant HLA.

V lost 9 bases and J lost 4; bases outside the gene matches: 23. The germline CDR1 and CDR2 sequences are SGHTA and FQGTGA. The CDR3 spans 20 residues. One entry per CDR3 protein results from TCRdb running MiXCR on the reads. The table records roughly 500,000 distinct CDR3 sequences, about 17% of them present only once. The source material was CD8+ T cells from PBMCs. The receptor's source is a human donor in good health (CMV status not recorded). Some clones in this sample may be carry-over from other donors' samples. This rearrangement joins TRBV7-3 to TRBJ2-2, with 10 bases identical to TRBD2. CDR3 in amino acids: CARLYRLAGDPVPPTGELFF. The DNA for the CDR3 is TGTGCCAGGTTATATAGGCTAGCGGGAGACCCCGTCCCCCCCACCGGGGAGCTGTTTTTT.